The 5 T cell receptor beta chains reported below all come from one sample, sequenced in a study of cytomegalovirus exposure and HLA in healthy donors. The PCR contained 60 Vbeta and 13 Jbeta primers. Sequenced by immunoSEQ multiplex PCR; TCRdb stores in-frame clones only, minus some. The table lists around 160,000 clones, more than 70% of them singletons. The sequenced sample was PBMCs. These TCRs come from a woman aged 40 to 55 in good health and CMV-seropositive.

The CDR3 DNA reads TGTGCCAGCAGCTCGGACTACTCTGGAAACACCATATATTTT. This translates into CASSSDYSGNTIYF. V and J are TRBV7-9 and TRBJ1-3; D is uncertain. The CDR3 covers 14 residues. V lost 4 bases, J lost 0 bases, and 7 bases lay in between. Germline V gene lookup returns CDR1 SEHNR and CDR2 FQNEAQ (reference sequence).

This chain links TRBV7-3 with TRBJ2-1; 9 nucleotides line up with TRBD2. Losses at the gene ends were 4 bases for V and 2 bases for J; bases not matched to a gene: 9. Germline V gene sequence: CDR1 SGHTA, CDR2 FQGTGA. The CDR3 totals 17 residues. Here the CDR3 DNA reads TGTGCCAGCAGCTCCTCCGTAGCGGGAGTAGCCTACAATGAGCAGTTCTTC. Amino acids: CASSSSVAGVAYNEQFF. Full variable domain (rest looked up from reference TRBV7-3 and TRBJ2-1): GAGVSQTPSNKVTEKGKYVELRCDPISGHTALYWYRQSLGQGPEFLIYFQGTGAADDSGLPNDRFFAVRPEGSVSTLKIQRTERGDSAVYLCASSSSVAGVAYNEQFFGPGTRLTVL.

This chain uses TRBV2 with TRBJ2-2, with D maybe TRBD2 (6 bases). The CDR3 is 16 amino acids. Germline V lookup: CDR1 SNHLY, CDR2 FYNNEI. V gave up 2 bases and J gave up 0 bases, with 10 bases separating them. DNA for the CDR3: TGTGCCAGCAGTGAAAGAGGAGGGACGAACACCGGGGAGCTGTTTTTT. This gives the protein CASSERGGTNTGELFF.

The table lists this clone with a count of one. CDR3 protein: CASSLQAGGNGELFF. The CDR3 region has the DNA TGTGCCAGCAGCTTACAGGCGGGAGGAAACGGGGAGCTGTTTTTT. The gene calls are TRBV7-2 and TRBJ2-2, with 8 bases fitting TRBD2. This CDR3 has 15 amino acids. The J segment lost 7 bases and the V segment lost 2 bases, leaving 6 bases of the junction unmatched. The germline V gene encodes CDR1 SGHTA and CDR2 FQGNSA.

This clone has just a few counts. The chain employs TRBV11-3 and TRBJ2-7; possibly TRBD2 for D (6 bases). Between the trimmed V and J ends, which lost 5 bases and 6 bases, there was a span of 14 bases. Germline-derived CDR1 and CDR2 are SGHNT and YENEEA. This CDR3 is built from 13 residues. Here the CDR3 reads CASSDGGRSEQYF. The CDR3 DNA is TGTGCCAGCAGCGACGGGGGTCGATCCGAGCAGTACTTC.